This T cell receptor beta chain was identified in a study of T cells after posttransplantation cyclophosphamide. Notes on the study in general: Later blood repertoires were often dominated by clones from the donor CD8+ memory compartment.

TCRdb's copy holds only in-frame clones and misses some; the assay was immunoSEQ multiplex PCR. The sample yields about 32,000 clones, 85% to 95% seen once. The naive gate required viable CD3+CD4+ or CD3+CD8+ cells with CCR7+CD45RA+CD45RO-CD95-CD27+CD28+ phenotype. On this clone: The antigen remains unidentified.

The source material was naive CD4+ T cells sorted from PBMCs. The sequence was collected from an older woman in good health, CMV-negative, and a related stem cell transplant donor.

CDR3 nucleotide sequence: TGTGCCAGCAGCTTACAGGGGAACACCGGGGAGCTGTTTTTT. Its protein product is CASSLQGNTGELFF. V is TRBV7-2 and J is TRBJ2-2; D perhaps matches TRBD1 (5 bases). Trimming took off 2 bases at V and 1 base at J, with 5 bases between the two ends. This CDR3 spans 14 amino acids. In germline, CDR1 is SGHTA, CDR2 FQGNSA.